This paragraph covers one TCR beta chain sequence. These data are taken from a study of glioma-infiltrating T cells. The CDR3 is 15 amino acids. Germline loops: CDR1 SEHNR, CDR2 FQNEAQ (reference sequence). V gave up 5 bases and J gave up 7 bases; unmatched junction bases: 11. TCR alpha and beta CDR3 regions were amplified from RNA using iRepertoire nested multiplex PCR. One entry per CDR3 protein results from TCRdb running MiXCR on the multiplex PCR reads. The repertoire holds about 380,000 distinct CDR3 sequences, with about 40% as singletons. The chain uses TRBV7-9 and TRBJ2-1; 7 nucleotides agree with TRBD1. The sequence derives from a human donor with low-grade glioma or glioblastoma, undergoing nonglioma brain surgery, or in good health (not recorded which). Specimen: glioma tissue, nonneoplastic brain tissue, or PBMCs (not recorded which). CDR3 DNA: TGTGCCAGCAGCAAACGGGACAGCACTTTGAATGAGCAGTTCTTC. It encodes CASSKRDSTLNEQFF.